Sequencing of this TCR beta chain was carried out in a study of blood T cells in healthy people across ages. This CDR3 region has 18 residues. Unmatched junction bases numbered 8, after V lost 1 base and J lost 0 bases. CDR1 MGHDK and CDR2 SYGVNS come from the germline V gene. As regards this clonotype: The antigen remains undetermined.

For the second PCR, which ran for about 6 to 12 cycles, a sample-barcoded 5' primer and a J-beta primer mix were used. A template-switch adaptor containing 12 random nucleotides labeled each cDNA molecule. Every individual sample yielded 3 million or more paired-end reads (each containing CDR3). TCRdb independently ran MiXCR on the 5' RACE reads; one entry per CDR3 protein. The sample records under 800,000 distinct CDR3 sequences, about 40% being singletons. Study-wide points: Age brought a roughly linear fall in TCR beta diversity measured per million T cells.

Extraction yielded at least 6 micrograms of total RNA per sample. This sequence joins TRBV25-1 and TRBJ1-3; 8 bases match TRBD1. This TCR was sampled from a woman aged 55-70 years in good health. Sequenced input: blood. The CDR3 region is CASSEFGTGHNSGNTIYF. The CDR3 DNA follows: TGTGCCAGCAGTGAATTCGGGACAGGACACAACTCTGGAAACACCATATATTTT.